Each of the 29 T cell receptor beta chains below was sequenced from the same sample in a study of T cell repertoires in cytomegalovirus infection. One entry per CDR3 protein results from TCRdb running MiXCR on the reads. Among approximately 990,000 distinct CDR3 sequences listed, approximately 31% were seen once. No antigens are known for them. This sample comprised cultured CD8+ T cells from PBMCs, obtained from culture after CMV antigen stimulation. The receptors were gathered from a human donor in good health (CMV status not recorded). Some clones in this sample may be carry-over from other donors' samples.

The chain has TRBV12-3 or TRBV12-4 and TRBJ2-1; D may be TRBD2 (5 bases). Deletions cut 5 bases from V and 4 bases from J, with 15 bases between. This CDR3 comprises 15 residues. CDR3 bases: TGTGCCAGCAGTATTCGGGGAGCCCAATACAATGAGCAGTTCTTC. Amino acids: CASSIRGAQYNEQFF.

This rearrangement joins TRBV10-3 to TRBJ2-1, with TRBD1 as a possible D gene (8 bases). Trimming took off 4 bases at V and 9 bases at J, with 19 bases between the two ends. The V gene's germline CDR1 is ENHRY and CDR2 SYGVKD. This CDR3 is 15 amino acids long. The CDR3: CAISAPTGEGGEQFF. CDR3 coding DNA: TGTGCCATCAGTGCCCCGACAGGGGAGGGGGGTGAGCAGTTCTTC.

The V and J genes are TRBV27 and TRBJ2-3; D is unresolved. The CDR3 loop spans 15 amino acids. The germline CDR1 and CDR2 sequences are MNHEY and SMNVEV (reference sequence). The V end was cut by 4 bases, the J end by 6 bases, with 17 bases between. As DNA, the CDR3 is TGTGCCAGCAGTTCCCTACCCCGCACCCCCGATACGCAGTATTTT. Its translation: CASSSLPRTPDTQYF.

The genes are TRBV4-2 and TRBJ1-6; no clear D gene. Looked up from germline, CDR1 is LGHNA and CDR2 is YNFKEQ. CDR3 length equals 15 residues. V lost 2 bases, J lost 8 bases, and 13 bases lay in between. The DNA of the CDR3 is TGTGCCAGCAGCCAAAAAGGAAGTAGGGATTCACCCCTCCACTTT. It yields the protein CASSQKGSRDSPLHF.

The chain is built from TRBV27 and TRBJ1-1; maybe TRBD1 (5 bases). The CDR3 length is 14 residues. CDR1 is MNHEY and CDR2 is SMNVEV in the germline V gene (reference sequence). The V gene lost 5 bases and the J gene lost 0 bases, with 10 bases spanning the gap. In DNA form, the CDR3 reads TGTGCCAGCAGTAAGGGACGGATGAACACTGAAGCTTTCTTT. It specifies CASSKGRMNTEAFF.

Notes on this clonotype: This may be a read error: a much more frequent sequence differs by one nucleotide. The rearrangement uses TRBV6-5 and TRBJ2-2; D gene uncertain. CDR3 length equals 16 residues. The V end was cut by 8 bases, the J end by 5 bases, with 21 bases between. From germline, CDR1 is MNHEY and CDR2 SVGAGI. The CDR3 loop is CASEKSGPVGTGELFF. Written as DNA, the CDR3 is TGTGCCAGCGAAAAGAGTGGACCCGTCGGTACCGGGGAGCTGTTTTTT.

V is TRBV19 and J is TRBJ1-1; D is possibly TRBD1 (5 bases). Trimming shortened V by 2 bases and J by 1 base, and 14 bases separated the two germline ends. Looked up from germline, CDR1 is LNHDA and CDR2 is SQIVND (reference sequence). The CDR3 covers 16 residues. The CDR3 nucleotides are TGTGCCAGTAGTATAAGGCGTCTGGGGACGAACACTGAAGCTTTCTTT. This encodes CASSIRRLGTNTEAFF.

This clonotype was observed at least ten times. The J gene is TRBJ2-1, the V gene TRBV6-5, with D possibly matching TRBD2 (5 bases). The germline gives CDR1 MNHEY, CDR2 SVGAGI. The CDR3 consists of 16 residues. The V end was cut by 2 bases, the J end by 0 bases, with 11 bases between. The CDR3 DNA follows: TGTGCCAGCAGTTACAGCCCCGAGGGCTCCTACAATGAGCAGTTCTTC. It specifies CASSYSPEGSYNEQFF.

This clonotype was counted a few times. This chain joins TRBV6-1 and TRBJ2-7; D is uncertain. The V end was cut by 7 bases, the J end by 3 bases, with 19 bases between. The CDR3 spans 15 residues. CDR1 is MNHNS and CDR2 is SASEGT in the germline V gene. The CDR3 DNA follows: TGTGCCAGCACCCCCGTGGTCCATGGTCACTACGAGCAGTACGTC. It translates to CASTPVVHGHYEQYV.

This clonotype appeared many times. V gene TRBV6-1 combines with J gene TRBJ2-1; TRBD2 is a possible D gene (6 bases). CDR1 is MNHNS, CDR2 SASEGT, per germline. The CDR3 is 15 amino acids. The V end was cut by 7 bases, the J end by 0 bases, with 13 bases between. Here the CDR3 DNA reads TGTGCCAGCACCCCGGAGGGAAGCTCCTACAATGAGCAGTTCTTC. Amino acid sequence: CASTPEGSSYNEQFF.

The chain joins TRBV12-3 or TRBV12-4 to TRBJ2-4; possible D gene TRBD2, 7 bases. The CDR3 consists of 18 residues. V gave up 4 bases and J gave up 3 bases, with 22 bases separating them. CDR3 residues: CASSSSSWGGRVKNIQYF. CDR3 nucleotide sequence: TGTGCCAGCAGTTCCTCTAGTTGGGGGGGGCGAGTCAAAAACATTCAGTACTTC.

This clonotype was observed a single time. V usage is TRBV2 and J usage is TRBJ2-7; 7 bases are a match to TRBD1. Losses at the gene ends were 0 bases for V and 3 bases for J; bases not matched to a gene: 8. The CDR3 is 16 residues long. CDR1 and CDR2 from the germline V gene are SNHLY and FYNNEI. CDR3: CASSEAVTGFNYEQYV. The CDR3 region has the DNA TGTGCCAGCAGTGAAGCTGTGACAGGGTTTAACTACGAGCAGTACGTC.

V gene TRBV29-1 combines with J gene TRBJ2-1; D tentatively reads TRBD1 or TRBD2 (5 bases each). Germline V gives CDR1 SQVTM, CDR2 ANQGSEA. There are 15 residues in the CDR3. The germline V and J ends were trimmed by 3 bases and 1 base, with 13 bases remaining between them. The chain's CDR3 is CSVDGGGGSYNEQFF. CDR3 sequence (DNA): TGCAGCGTTGATGGGGGTGGGGGATCCTACAATGAGCAGTTCTTC.

Regarding this clonotype: A read error is possible here, since a much larger clone lies one base away. This chain joins TRBV7-6 and TRBJ2-7, with D perhaps matching TRBD1 (5 bases). V lost 5 bases and J lost 3, with 14 bases in between. The CDR3 runs to 14 residues. From germline, CDR1 is SGHVS and CDR2 FNYEAQ. The CDR3 loop is CASSPNRTIYEQYV. The CDR3 DNA reads as TGTGCCAGCAGCCCCAACAGGACGATCTACGAGCAGTACGTC.

In its sample, this clonotype was seen a few times. The CDR3 here is CASSLYSGLTNEKLFF. DNA for the CDR3: TGTGCCAGCAGTCTTTATTCAGGTTTGACTAATGAAAAACTGTTTTTT. The rearrangement joins TRBV12-3 or TRBV12-4 to TRBJ1-4; D ambiguous. There are 16 residues in the CDR3. The V end lost 5 bases, the J end lost 2 bases, and 15 bases lay between the germline ends.

The genes are TRBV15 and TRBJ1-4; 7 bases map to TRBD1. The CDR3 extends over 16 amino acids. V lost 2 bases, J lost 2 bases, and 5 bases stayed unmatched. The germline CDR1 and CDR2 sequences are LNHNV and YYDKDF (reference sequence). CDR3: CATSRPYRGTNEKLFF. CDR3 nucleotides: TGTGCCACCAGCAGACCCTACAGGGGTACTAATGAAAAACTGTTTTTT.

This clonotype was seen ten or more times. This chain uses TRBV15 with TRBJ2-3; 7 positions agree with TRBD2. Germline V CDR1 and CDR2: LNHNV, YYDKDF (reference sequence). The V and J ends lost 1 base and 2 bases, in that order; junction bases with no gene match: 3. The CDR3 contains 15 residues. The CDR3 DNA is TGTGCCACCAGCAGAGGGGAGGGAGACACAGATACGCAGTATTTT. Its protein is CATSRGEGDTDTQYF.

This chain links TRBV19 with TRBJ2-5; no firm D call. The CDR3 consists of 11 residues. Looked up from germline, CDR1 is LNHDA and CDR2 is SQIVND (reference sequence). With 10 bases removed from V and 6 bases from J, the gap between germline ends came to 12 bases. The CDR3 nucleotides read TGTGCCACTACCGGAGACCAGACCCAGTACTTC. It specifies CATTGDQTQYF.

The rearrangement uses TRBV6-1 and TRBJ2-3, with D possibly being TRBD2 (6 bases). Germline V gene sequence: CDR1 MNHNS, CDR2 SASEGT. Trimming shortened V by 6 bases and J by 2 bases, and 12 bases separated the two germline ends. CDR3 length: 14 residues. CDR3 sequence (DNA): TGTGCCAGCAGCGGGGGTCTCCCCACAGATACGCAGTATTTT. Amino acid sequence: CASSGGLPTDTQYF.

This clonotype occurred many times. The V and J genes are TRBV12-3 or TRBV12-4 and TRBJ1-5, with 8 bases aligning to TRBD1. This CDR3 spans 12 amino acids. V gave up 6 bases and J gave up 7 bases; unmatched junction bases: 2. The CDR3 loop reads CASRQGGQPQHF. The CDR3 DNA follows: TGTGCCAGCAGACAGGGGGGCCAGCCCCAGCATTTT.

The chain joins TRBV9 to TRBJ2-1; no firm D call. This CDR3 has 14 residues. V gave up 0 bases and J gave up 8 bases, with 12 bases separating them. The germline V gene has CDR1 SGDLS and CDR2 YYNGEE. CDR3 loop: CASSVEVGRDEQFF. The DNA for the CDR3 is TGTGCCAGCAGCGTAGAGGTGGGTAGGGATGAGCAGTTCTTC.

This clonotype was recorded many times. V gene TRBV6-1 combines with J gene TRBJ1-1; 7 nucleotides line up with TRBD1. V was clipped by 6 bases and J by 3 bases; unmatched bases: 7. The CDR3 covers 14 residues. Germline-derived CDR1 and CDR2 are MNHNS and SASEGT. This CDR3 reads CASREDRRHTEAFF. For the CDR3, the DNA is TGTGCCAGCAGGGAGGACAGGCGACACACTGAAGCTTTCTTT.

This chain uses TRBV19 with TRBJ1-1, with D uncertain. Germline values: CDR1 LNHDA, CDR2 SQIVND (reference sequence). V shed 2 bases and J shed 4 bases, with 14 bases lying between them. The CDR3 has 15 amino acids. The CDR3, as DNA: TGTGCCAGTAGTATAAGCGTCGGGTCGGGCACTGAAGCTTTCTTT. It is translated as CASSISVGSGTEAFF.

This clonotype was seen ten or more times. DNA of the CDR3: TGTGCCACCAGTGAGGGGGATTTGGAGACCCAGTACTTC. Translated, it gives CATSEGDLETQYF. The genes are TRBV24-1 and TRBJ2-5; the D call may be TRBD1 or TRBD2 (5 bases each). From germline, CDR1 is KGHDR and CDR2 SFDVKD. V was shortened by 4 bases and J by 5 bases, with 10 bases between the two germline ends. The CDR3 length is 13 residues.

The sample holds many counts of this clonotype. V is TRBV7-8 and J is TRBJ2-7; perhaps D is TRBD1 or TRBD2 (7 bases each). V lost 4 bases and J 0 bases, leaving 16 bases between the germline ends. The germline V gene encodes CDR1 SGHVS and CDR2 FQNEAQ. CDR3 size: 16 residues. DNA of the CDR3: TGTGCCAGCAGCTGGGAGGGACAGTCATTCTCCTACGAGCAGTACTTC. It yields the protein CASSWEGQSFSYEQYF.

This sequence joins TRBV20-1 and TRBJ2-5; a possible D gene is TRBD2 (5 bases). V was trimmed by 3 bases and J by 5 bases, leaving 13 bases between them. Germline CDR1 reads DFQATT; CDR2 reads SNEGSKA (reference sequence). The CDR3 sequence is 13 residues long. The CDR3 loop is CSARDWSRETQYF. CDR3 bases: TGCAGTGCTAGGGACTGGAGTCGTGAGACCCAGTACTTC.

This chain joins TRBV29-1 and TRBJ2-7; possibly TRBD1 for D (5 bases). This CDR3 spans 12 amino acids. V was trimmed by 0 bases and J by 4 bases, leaving 7 bases between them. Germline CDR1 SQVTM, CDR2 ANQGSEA. CDR3 protein: CSVEDQGYEQYF. CDR3 nucleotides: TGCAGCGTTGAAGATCAGGGATACGAGCAGTACTTC.

This rearrangement joins TRBV27 to TRBJ2-7, with TRBD1 identical over 8 bases. The V segment lost 2 bases and the J segment 3 bases; nucleotides outside the gene matches: 6. This CDR3 has 15 residues. The germline V gene has CDR1 MNHEY and CDR2 SMNVEV (reference sequence). The CDR3 DNA is TGTGCCAGCAGTTTAACTACAGGGGGGTACTACGAGCAGTACGTC. Translation: CASSLTTGGYYEQYV.

Worth noting for this clonotype: The junction departs from germline at one end; a sequencing error may be responsible. This rearrangement joins TRBV6-6 to TRBJ1-2; a weak D match, TRBD1 (6 bases). CDR3 length: 15 residues. The germline V gene encodes CDR1 MNHNY and CDR2 SVGAGI (reference sequence). The CDR3 bases are TGTGCCAGAAGTTACTCGACCGGGGGCAACTATGGCTACACCTTC. Translation: CARSYSTGGNYGYTF.